This is a list of T cell receptor beta chains from one sample in a study of CD8+ T cells in alopecia areata. TCRdb keeps only in-frame clones here, not all; method: immunoSEQ multiplex PCR. The sample shows about 140,000 clones, about 60% of them seen only once. The sequencing here drew on CD4+ T cells sorted from blood, taken at week 0. The origin of the receptors is a human donor with alopecia areata. Each CDR3 is given with its conserved first and last residue. The order of the fields is CDR3 DNA, CDR3 protein, J gene, V gene, D gene, clone size. A D gene is named only where the DNA matches it firmly. For some rows the clone size is stated as once, few or many, or as a class when expanded; others skip it.

CDR3 DNA: TGTGCCTGGAGTTTTAATGAGCAGTTCTTC; CDR3 protein: CAWSFNEQFF; J gene: TRBJ2-1; V gene: TRBV30; D gene: .; clone size: .
CDR3 DNA: TGCGCCAGCAGCTTGGAAGTGGCTAGTATGCGGACCCAGTACTTC; CDR3 protein: CASSLEVASMRTQYF; J gene: TRBJ2-5; V gene: TRBV5-1; D gene: .; clone size: .
CDR3 DNA: TGTGCCAGCAGCGTAGCTCTGAACACTGAAGCTTTCTTT; CDR3 protein: CASSVALNTEAFF; J gene: TRBJ1-1; V gene: TRBV9; D gene: .; clone size: .
CDR3 DNA: TGTGCCAGCCACGGGGGGATTGAGCAGTTCTTC; CDR3 protein: CASHGGIEQFF; J gene: TRBJ2-1; V gene: TRBV5-4; D gene: TRBD2; clone size: .
CDR3 DNA: TGCGCCAGCAGCAGAAGGACAGGGGCCAATGAGCAGTTCTTC; CDR3 protein: CASSRRTGANEQFF; J gene: TRBJ2-1; V gene: TRBV5-1; D gene: TRBD1; clone size: .
CDR3 DNA: TGTGCCAGCAGCTTTCAGGCTAGCGGGCAAGAGACCCAGTACTTC; CDR3 protein: CASSFQASGQETQYF; J gene: TRBJ2-5; V gene: TRBV7-2; D gene: TRBD2; clone size: .
CDR3 DNA: TGTGCCAGCAGCCGAGCCGGGACAGGGCAAGAGACCCAGTACTTC; CDR3 protein: CASSRAGTGQETQYF; J gene: TRBJ2-5; V gene: TRBV7-2; D gene: TRBD1; clone size: .
CDR3 DNA: TGTGCCAGCAGGGGACAGCCGGCCAGCAATGAGCAGTTCTTC; CDR3 protein: CASRGQPASNEQFF; J gene: TRBJ2-1; V gene: TRBV6-5; D gene: TRBD1; clone size: few
CDR3 DNA: TGTGCCAGCAGCTTAGTGGCCGGTCACTATGGCTACACCTTC; CDR3 protein: CASSLVAGHYGYTF; J gene: TRBJ1-2; V gene: TRBV7-2; D gene: .; clone size: .
CDR3 DNA: TGTGCCAGCAGCCAAGTGGACGGGATGAACACTGAAGCTTTCTTT; CDR3 protein: CASSQVDGMNTEAFF; J gene: TRBJ1-1; V gene: TRBV4-2; D gene: .; clone size: .
CDR3 DNA: TGTGCCAGCAGACGGACCGGCATGAACACTGAAGCTTTCTTT; CDR3 protein: CASRRTGMNTEAFF; J gene: TRBJ1-1; V gene: TRBV25-1; D gene: .; clone size: .
CDR3 DNA: TGTGCCTGGAGCGGAGACAGGAGCCGACCGTTGTTC; CDR3 protein: CAWSGDRSRPLF; J gene: TRBJ2-7; V gene: TRBV30; D gene: .; clone size: .
CDR3 DNA: TGTGCCAGCAGCTTGGCTGCCAACACCAAACGGGAGACCCAGTACTTC; CDR3 protein: CASSLAANTKRETQYF; J gene: TRBJ2-5; V gene: TRBV5-6; D gene: .; clone size: .